This T cell receptor (beta chain) was identified during a study of T cell responses to AZD1222 COVID-19 vaccine. Study-level results: White British people made up most donors, females outnumbered males, and clonal diversity was possibly underestimated. Reports indicate that nearly half of spike-specific TCRs are directed at unmutated variant regions.

Produced via immunoSEQ multiplex PCR; TCRdb's table is partial and in-frame only. Of 110,000 to 150,000 clones listed, more than 75% are singletons. Timing groups of about 4 and about 12 weeks for second doses were pooled. This clone was detected only a few times. The antigen remains undetermined. This sample comprised peripheral blood, obtained 28 days after the second AZD1222 dose. The TCR was taken from an adult who received the AZD1222 COVID-19 vaccine.

The CDR3 sequence: CASSQGSEGYGYTF. DNA for the CDR3: TGCGCCAGCAGCCAAGGTTCGGAGGGGTATGGCTACACCTTC. The V gene is TRBV4-3, the J gene TRBJ1-2; possible D gene TRBD1, 5 bases. Trimming removed 1 base at V and 5 bases at J, with 11 bases between. The CDR3 has 14 amino acids. From germline, CDR1 is LGHNA and CDR2 YSLEER.